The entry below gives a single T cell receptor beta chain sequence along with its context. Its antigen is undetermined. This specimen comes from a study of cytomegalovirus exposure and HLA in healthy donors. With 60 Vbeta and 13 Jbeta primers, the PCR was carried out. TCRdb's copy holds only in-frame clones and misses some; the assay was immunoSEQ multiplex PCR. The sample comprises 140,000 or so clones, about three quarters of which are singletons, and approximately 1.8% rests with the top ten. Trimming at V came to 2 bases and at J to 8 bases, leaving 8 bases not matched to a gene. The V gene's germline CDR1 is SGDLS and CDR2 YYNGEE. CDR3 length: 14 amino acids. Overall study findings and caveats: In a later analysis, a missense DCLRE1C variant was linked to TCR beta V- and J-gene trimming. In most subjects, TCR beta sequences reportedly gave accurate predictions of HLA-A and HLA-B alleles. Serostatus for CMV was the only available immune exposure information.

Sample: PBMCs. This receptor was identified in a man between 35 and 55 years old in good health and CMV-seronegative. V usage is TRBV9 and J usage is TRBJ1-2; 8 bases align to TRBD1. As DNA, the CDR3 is TGTGCCAGCAGCGTGGACGGACAGGGCGAAGGCTACACCTTC. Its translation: CASSVDGQGEGYTF.